This T cell receptor (beta chain) was found in a study of T cells in Graves' hyperthyroidism and ophthalmopathy. CDR1 is MNHNS, CDR2 SASEGT, per germline. The V gene end was trimmed by 6 bases and the J gene end by 6 bases; junction bases not matched to a gene: 7. The CDR3 is made up of 13 amino acids. RNA transcripts yielded amplified TCR beta CDR3 regions. Initially, a first-round RT-PCR of the TCR CDR3 employed the HTBI primer set. TCRdb re-called the multiplex PCR reads with MiXCR, one entry per CDR3 protein. The sample has approximately 400,000 distinct CDR3 sequences, approximately 17% seen once. The sample holds a few counts of this clonotype.

The receptor's source is a young man with Graves' ophthalmopathy. The genes are TRBV6-1 and TRBJ1-2; 7 nucleotides line up with TRBD1. The sequencing sample was made of blood. This CDR3 is CASSQGGGNGYTF. CDR3 in DNA: TGTGCCAGCAGCCAGGGGGGGGGCAATGGCTACACCTTC.